This is a list of T cell receptor beta chains from one sample in a study of cytomegalovirus exposure and HLA in healthy donors. Measured with immunoSEQ multiplex PCR; TCRdb has only the in-frame clones, and not every one. The sample carries some 340,000 clones, about 85% recorded once. The specimen sequenced was PBMCs. These receptors all stem from a woman aged 25 to 39 in good health and CMV-seropositive. The CDR3 runs from the conserved cysteine through the conserved F or W. Fields, in order: CDR3 length, V gene, J gene, D gene, clone size, CDR3 protein, CDR3 DNA. The D gene is left open where the match is weak. The size field is filled for only some rows; it gives once, few, many or a size class.

cdr3_length: 15
v_call: TRBV6-6
j_call: TRBJ2-7
d_call: TRBD1
clone_size: NA
cdr3_aa: CASSFRDRAGYEQYF
cdr3_nt: TGTGCCAGCAGTTTCCGGGACAGGGCTGGCTACGAGCAGTACTTC

cdr3_length: 14
v_call: TRBV5-4
j_call: TRBJ1-2
d_call: TRBD1
clone_size: few
cdr3_aa: CASSLVGQPYGYTF
cdr3_nt: TGTGCCAGCAGCTTGGTGGGACAGCCCTATGGCTACACCTTC

cdr3_length: 13
v_call: TRBV6-5
j_call: TRBJ2-7
d_call: TRBD1
clone_size: NA
cdr3_aa: CAAGQGISYEQYF
cdr3_nt: TGTGCCGCGGGACAGGGGATTTCCTACGAGCAGTACTTC

cdr3_length: 12
v_call: TRBV29-1
j_call: TRBJ1-2
d_call: NA
clone_size: NA
cdr3_aa: CSVYPDNYGYTF
cdr3_nt: TGCAGCGTTTACCCAGATAACTATGGCTACACCTTC

cdr3_length: 17
v_call: TRBV29-1
j_call: TRBJ2-3
d_call: TRBD2
clone_size: NA
cdr3_aa: CSVDPGLAGDGTDTQYF
cdr3_nt: TGCAGCGTTGACCCGGGACTAGCGGGAGACGGGACAGATACGCAGTATTTT

cdr3_length: 15
v_call: TRBV5-4
j_call: TRBJ2-5
d_call: TRBD1
clone_size: NA
cdr3_aa: CASSLRTGAFETQYF
cdr3_nt: TGTGCCAGCAGCTTGCGGACAGGGGCGTTCGAGACCCAGTACTTC

cdr3_length: 13
v_call: TRBV7-8
j_call: TRBJ2-7
d_call: NA
clone_size: NA
cdr3_aa: CASSFRTSYEQYF
cdr3_nt: TGTGCCAGCAGCTTTCGAACTTCCTACGAGCAGTACTTC

cdr3_length: 11
v_call: TRBV7-9
j_call: TRBJ2-7
d_call: NA
clone_size: once
cdr3_aa: CASSLGPEQYF
cdr3_nt: TGTGCCAGCAGCTTAGGTCCCGAGCAGTACTTC

cdr3_length: 17
v_call: TRBV15
j_call: TRBJ1-2
d_call: NA
clone_size: NA
cdr3_aa: CATSAHRDTFDYYGYTF
cdr3_nt: TGTGCCACCAGCGCCCACCGGGACACATTTGATTACTATGGCTACACCTTC

cdr3_length: 12
v_call: TRBV27
j_call: TRBJ2-7
d_call: NA
clone_size: NA
cdr3_aa: CASSFIGGEQYF
cdr3_nt: TGTGCCAGCAGTTTCATAGGGGGGGAGCAGTACTTC

cdr3_length: 15
v_call: TRBV27
j_call: TRBJ2-7
d_call: TRBD2
clone_size: NA
cdr3_aa: CASSPPGTRRYEQYF
cdr3_nt: TGTGCCAGCAGTCCCCCCGGGACTAGGAGATACGAGCAGTACTTC

cdr3_length: 13
v_call: TRBV11-2
j_call: TRBJ2-7
d_call: TRBD2
clone_size: NA
cdr3_aa: CASSLRGAYEQYF
cdr3_nt: TGTGCCAGCAGCCTCCGGGGGGCCTACGAGCAGTACTTC

cdr3_length: 14
v_call: TRBV9
j_call: TRBJ2-7
d_call: TRBD1
clone_size: NA
cdr3_aa: CASSMPGQGTEQYF
cdr3_nt: TGTGCCAGCAGCATGCCGGGACAGGGGACCGAGCAGTACTTC

cdr3_length: 11
v_call: TRBV30
j_call: TRBJ2-7
d_call: NA
clone_size: few
cdr3_aa: CAWSTGYEQYF
cdr3_nt: TGTGCCTGGAGCACAGGCTACGAGCAGTACTTC

cdr3_length: 19
v_call: TRBV4-3
j_call: TRBJ2-2
d_call: TRBD2
clone_size: NA
cdr3_aa: CASSQVPFLGSGGTGELFF
cdr3_nt: TGCGCCAGCAGCCAAGTCCCTTTCCTGGGAAGCGGGGGTACCGGGGAGCTGTTTTTT

cdr3_length: 15
v_call: TRBV28
j_call: TRBJ1-6
d_call: TRBD1
clone_size: NA
cdr3_aa: CASRDGQGANSPLHF
cdr3_nt: TGTGCCAGCAGGGACGGACAGGGGGCTAATTCACCCCTCCACTTT

cdr3_length: 15
v_call: TRBV5-3
j_call: TRBJ2-1
d_call: NA
clone_size: NA
cdr3_aa: CARSSLGTAANEQFF
cdr3_nt: TGTGCCAGAAGCTCTTTAGGTACAGCGGCCAATGAGCAGTTCTTC

cdr3_length: 21
v_call: TRBV4-1
j_call: TRBJ2-7
d_call: NA
clone_size: once
cdr3_aa: CASSQDHASRHKGLPSYEQYF
cdr3_nt: TGCGCCAGCAGCCAAGATCATGCTTCCCGACACAAGGGGCTGCCCTCCTACGAGCAGTACTTC

cdr3_length: 15
v_call: TRBV27
j_call: TRBJ1-2
d_call: TRBD1
clone_size: NA
cdr3_aa: CASSPRQGNSYGYTF
cdr3_nt: TGTGCCAGCAGTCCCCGACAGGGGAATAGCTATGGCTACACCTTC

cdr3_length: 13
v_call: TRBV30
j_call: TRBJ2-3
d_call: NA
clone_size: NA
cdr3_aa: CAWSNPSTDTQYF
cdr3_nt: TGTGCCTGGAGTAACCCTAGCACAGATACGCAGTATTTT

cdr3_length: 18
v_call: TRBV5-1
j_call: TRBJ1-3
d_call: TRBD1
clone_size: NA
cdr3_aa: CASSPRTGGTLRGNTIYF
cdr3_nt: TGCGCCAGCAGCCCCCGGACAGGGGGAACCCTACGTGGAAACACCATATATTTT

cdr3_length: 16
v_call: TRBV28
j_call: TRBJ1-2
d_call: TRBD1
clone_size: NA
cdr3_aa: CASSLKARQGLRGYTF
cdr3_nt: TGTGCCAGCAGTTTAAAGGCGAGACAGGGTTTGCGTGGCTACACCTTC

cdr3_length: 15
v_call: TRBV28
j_call: TRBJ1-2
d_call: NA
clone_size: NA
cdr3_aa: CASTPGGGRDYGYTF
cdr3_nt: TGTGCCAGCACCCCGGGGGGCGGTCGCGACTATGGCTACACCTTC

cdr3_length: 15
v_call: TRBV15
j_call: TRBJ2-1
d_call: TRBD2
clone_size: NA
cdr3_aa: CATTPGLASLDEQFF
cdr3_nt: TGTGCCACCACCCCGGGACTAGCCAGCCTGGATGAGCAGTTCTTC

cdr3_length: 15
v_call: TRBV4-3
j_call: TRBJ1-2
d_call: TRBD1
clone_size: NA
cdr3_aa: CASSQVTGTGAVYTF
cdr3_nt: TGCGCCAGCAGCCAAGTCACGGGGACAGGGGCTGTCTACACCTTC

cdr3_length: 13
v_call: TRBV30
j_call: TRBJ1-1
d_call: NA
clone_size: NA
cdr3_aa: CAWSAQSGTEAFF
cdr3_nt: TGTGCCTGGAGTGCTCAATCGGGAACTGAAGCTTTCTTT

cdr3_length: 13
v_call: TRBV11-2
j_call: TRBJ2-7
d_call: NA
clone_size: NA
cdr3_aa: CASNPQGSYEQYF
cdr3_nt: TGTGCCAGCAACCCACAGGGCTCCTACGAGCAGTACTTC

cdr3_length: 13
v_call: TRBV6-5
j_call: TRBJ2-3
d_call: TRBD1
clone_size: NA
cdr3_aa: CASSDRGEDTQYF
cdr3_nt: TGTGCCAGCAGCGACAGGGGTGAGGATACGCAGTATTTT

cdr3_length: 15
v_call: TRBV6-1
j_call: TRBJ1-2
d_call: NA
clone_size: NA
cdr3_aa: CASSGPGQLNYGYTF
cdr3_nt: TGTGCCAGCAGTGGACCGGGACAACTGAACTATGGCTACACCTTC

cdr3_length: 12
v_call: TRBV7-9
j_call: TRBJ1-1
d_call: TRBD1
clone_size: many
cdr3_aa: CASSSQGAEAFF
cdr3_nt: TGTGCCAGCAGCTCCCAGGGGGCTGAAGCTTTCTTT

cdr3_length: 15
v_call: TRBV5-6
j_call: TRBJ2-1
d_call: NA
clone_size: NA
cdr3_aa: CASSLGSWLGNEQFF
cdr3_nt: TGTGCCAGCAGCTTGGGTTCTTGGCTGGGCAATGAGCAGTTCTTC

cdr3_length: 15
v_call: TRBV11-3
j_call: TRBJ2-7
d_call: TRBD1
clone_size: once
cdr3_aa: CASSLQTGSSYEQYF
cdr3_nt: TGTGCCAGCAGCTTACAGACAGGGAGTTCCTACGAGCAGTACTTC

cdr3_length: 14
v_call: TRBV28
j_call: TRBJ1-6
d_call: TRBD1
clone_size: NA
cdr3_aa: CASSFTGGRSPLHF
cdr3_nt: TGTGCCAGCAGTTTTACAGGGGGCAGGTCACCCCTCCACTTT

cdr3_length: 18
v_call: TRBV6-1
j_call: TRBJ2-5
d_call: TRBD1
clone_size: NA
cdr3_aa: CASSERTGSGLPQETQYF
cdr3_nt: TGTGCCAGCAGTGAACGGACAGGGTCGGGACTTCCCCAAGAGACCCAGTACTTC

cdr3_length: 13
v_call: TRBV2
j_call: TRBJ1-2
d_call: NA
clone_size: NA
cdr3_aa: CASSAGSAYGYTF
cdr3_nt: TGTGCCAGCAGTGCAGGATCTGCCTATGGCTACACCTTC

cdr3_length: 17
v_call: TRBV7-3
j_call: TRBJ2-1
d_call: NA
clone_size: NA
cdr3_aa: CASSLTFYSSSYNEQFF
cdr3_nt: TGTGCCAGCAGCTTAACGTTTTACTCTAGCTCCTACAATGAGCAGTTCTTC

cdr3_length: 14
v_call: TRBV5-6
j_call: TRBJ1-2
d_call: TRBD1
clone_size: NA
cdr3_aa: CASSLRDRDYGYTF
cdr3_nt: TGTGCCAGCAGCTTGAGGGACAGGGACTATGGCTACACCTTC

cdr3_length: 12
v_call: TRBV5-1
j_call: TRBJ2-1
d_call: NA
clone_size: few
cdr3_aa: CASSLVGDEQFF
cdr3_nt: TGCGCCAGCAGCTTGGTAGGGGATGAGCAGTTCTTC

cdr3_length: 16
v_call: TRBV11-3
j_call: TRBJ2-2
d_call: NA
clone_size: few
cdr3_aa: CASSLESGGRTGELFF
cdr3_nt: TGTGCCAGCAGCTTAGAGTCCGGGGGCAGGACCGGGGAGCTGTTTTTT

cdr3_length: 13
v_call: TRBV6-1
j_call: TRBJ1-5
d_call: NA
clone_size: NA
cdr3_aa: CASSVQDNQPQHF
cdr3_nt: TGTGCCAGCAGTGTTCAGGATAATCAGCCCCAGCATTTT

cdr3_length: 15
v_call: TRBV27
j_call: TRBJ2-2
d_call: TRBD2
clone_size: NA
cdr3_aa: CASSPGLGQAGELFF
cdr3_nt: TGTGCCAGCAGTCCCGGACTAGGGCAGGCCGGGGAGCTGTTTTTT

cdr3_length: 14
v_call: TRBV13
j_call: TRBJ2-5
d_call: NA
clone_size: NA
cdr3_aa: CASSFHLARETQYF
cdr3_nt: TGTGCCAGCAGCTTCCACCTAGCTCGGGAGACCCAGTACTTC

cdr3_length: 17
v_call: TRBV11-2
j_call: TRBJ2-3
d_call: TRBD2
clone_size: NA
cdr3_aa: CASSLRSSGTFVNTQYF
cdr3_nt: TGTGCCAGCAGCTTAAGGAGTAGCGGGACTTTCGTGAATACGCAGTATTTT